A single sample gave rise to the 10 T cell receptor beta chains below, sequenced in a study of cytomegalovirus exposure and HLA in healthy donors. Researchers ran the PCR with 60 Vbeta and 13 Jbeta primers. Clones were sequenced by immunoSEQ multiplex PCR, and TCRdb holds only the in-frame ones, with some missing. The repertoire holds 250,000 or so clones, with over 90% as singletons. The material sequenced was PBMCs. Source of these receptors: a girl aged 2-9 years in good health and CMV-seronegative.

The gene calls are TRBV15 and TRBJ1-2; 7 bases line up with TRBD1. V trimming: 3 bases; J trimming: 4 bases; junction bases outside the gene matches: 14. Germline CDR1 is LNHNV and CDR2 is YYDKDF (reference sequence). The CDR3 extends over 17 amino acids. The CDR3 loop reads CATSRGVPGQPIYGYTF. The CDR3 nucleotides read TGTGCCACCAGCAGGGGAGTACCGGGACAGCCGATCTATGGCTACACCTTC. Drawing the rest from reference TRBV15 and TRBJ1-2, the complete variable domain is DAMVIQNPRYQVTQFGKPVTLSCSQTLNHNVMYWYQQKSSQAPKLLFHYYDKDFNNEADTPDNFQSRRPNTSFCFLDIRSPGLGDTAMYLCATSRGVPGQPIYGYTFGSGTRLTVV.

The chain combines TRBV29-1 with TRBJ2-7; 8 nucleotides align to TRBD2. The germline V gene has CDR1 SQVTM and CDR2 ANQGSEA. The CDR3 spans 12 residues. Losses at the gene ends were 4 bases for V and 3 bases for J; bases not matched to a gene: 2. CDR3 sequence (DNA): TGCAGCGTTGGGCTAGCGGGCTACGAGCAGTACTTC. Translation: CSVGLAGYEQYF.

The V call is TRBV12-5, the J call TRBJ2-4; the match to TRBD1 covers 8 bases. The CDR3 sequence is 18 residues long. The germline V gene has CDR1 LGHNT and CDR2 FRNRAP. The V segment lost 10 bases and the J segment 1 base; nucleotides outside the gene matches: 18. The CDR3 region is CATPGQEEAVGAKNIQYF. CDR3 sequence (DNA): TGTGCTACGCCGGGACAGGAGGAGGCTGTGGGGGCCAAAAACATTCAGTACTTC.

This clone has only one observation. The chain is built from TRBV5-4 and TRBJ2-7; the D gene is possibly TRBD1 (5 bases). Germline CDR1 SGHNT, CDR2 YYREEE (reference sequence). With 2 bases removed from V and 3 bases from J, the gap between germline ends came to 9 bases. This CDR3 is built from 13 residues. CDR3 in amino acids: CASSFQTVYEQYF. The CDR3 DNA reads TGTGCCAGCAGCTTCCAGACAGTCTACGAGCAGTACTTC.

The chain employs TRBV9 and TRBJ2-3, with 8 bases fitting TRBD2. The V gene's germline CDR1 is SGDLS and CDR2 YYNGEE. V shed 4 bases, J shed 6 bases, and the junction held 7 bases outside the gene matches. CDR3 length: 14 residues. The CDR3 region has the DNA TGTGCCAGCAGCTCCCGACTAGCGCCGGATACGCAGTATTTT. It encodes CASSSRLAPDTQYF. Full variable domain (outside the CDR3, taken from reference TRBV9 and TRBJ2-3): DSGVTQTPKHLITATGQRVTLRCSPRSGDLSVYWYQQSLDQGLQFLIQYYNGEERAKGNILERFSAQQFPDLHSELNLSSLELGDSALYFCASSSRLAPDTQYFGPGTRLTVL.

The CDR3 nucleotides are TGTGCCAGCAGGGTACAGGGGGATGATGAAAAACTGTTTTTT. Protein: CASRVQGDDEKLFF. This rearrangement joins TRBV6-1 to TRBJ1-4, with TRBD1 matching over 8 bases. This CDR3 comprises 14 residues. CDR1 MNHNS and CDR2 SASEGT come from the germline V gene. The ends lost 6 bases at V and 6 bases at J; junction bases unmatched: 6.

The CDR3 here is CASSLVTSGSSTGELFF. CDR3 sequence (DNA): TGTGCCAGCAGCCTCGTAACTAGCGGGAGTTCCACCGGGGAGCTGTTTTTT. The chain has TRBV4-2 and TRBJ2-2, with TRBD2 matching over 11 bases. This CDR3 spans 17 amino acids. Looked up from germline, CDR1 is LGHNA and CDR2 is YNFKEQ. The junction had 8 bases not matched to a gene; V was cut back by 4 bases and J by 4 bases.

The chain combines TRBV28 with TRBJ1-2; D not certain. The CDR3 covers 13 residues. The germline V and J ends were trimmed by 4 bases and 6 bases, with 12 bases remaining between them. The V gene's germline CDR1 is MDHEN and CDR2 SYDVKM. The CDR3 loop reads CASSSGGENGYTF. The DNA of the CDR3 is TGTGCCAGCAGTTCCGGAGGAGAAAATGGCTACACCTTC.

V usage is TRBV29-1 and J usage is TRBJ2-1; TRBD2 matches 16 bases. The CDR3 is 15 residues long. Germline trimming cut 6 bases from V and 6 bases from J; bases unmatched to any gene: 5. From germline, CDR1 is SQVTM and CDR2 ANQGSEA. The CDR3 DNA reads as TGCAGCGTGGGGACTAGCGGGAGGGTTTCCAATGAGCAGTTCTTC. It specifies CSVGTSGRVSNEQFF.

DNA of the CDR3: TGTGCCAGTTATCGACAGGTCTCTGGAAACACCATATATTTT. Protein product: CASYRQVSGNTIYF. This chain links TRBV19 with TRBJ1-3; possible D gene TRBD1, 6 bases. Germline CDR1 is LNHDA and CDR2 is SQIVND (reference sequence). The V gene lost 8 bases and the J gene lost 0 bases, with 11 bases spanning the gap. The CDR3 runs 14 residues.